Described below is a single T cell receptor (beta chain) sequence and its context. Repertoires were generated with immunoSEQ multiplex PCR, while TCRdb's copy carries only in-frame clones and drops some. The sample includes 390,000 or so clones, around 83% of them seen just once. V was trimmed by 0 bases and J by 1 base, leaving 21 bases between them. The CDR3 loop spans 19 amino acids. The germline gives CDR1 ENHRY, CDR2 SYGVKD. These data belong to a study of blood T cell repertoires in COVID-19. This chain links TRBV10-3 with TRBJ1-1; possible D gene TRBD1, 5 bases. This receptor was obtained from a woman between 45 and 65 years old who had recovered from COVID-19. Material for sequencing was PBMCs or T cells enriched from blood (not recorded which). CDR3 DNA sequence: TGTGCCATCAGTGAGTCGTTAGCCAGGGCATCCCACACGAACACTGAAGCTTTCTTT. Amino acids: CAISESLARASHTNTEAFF.